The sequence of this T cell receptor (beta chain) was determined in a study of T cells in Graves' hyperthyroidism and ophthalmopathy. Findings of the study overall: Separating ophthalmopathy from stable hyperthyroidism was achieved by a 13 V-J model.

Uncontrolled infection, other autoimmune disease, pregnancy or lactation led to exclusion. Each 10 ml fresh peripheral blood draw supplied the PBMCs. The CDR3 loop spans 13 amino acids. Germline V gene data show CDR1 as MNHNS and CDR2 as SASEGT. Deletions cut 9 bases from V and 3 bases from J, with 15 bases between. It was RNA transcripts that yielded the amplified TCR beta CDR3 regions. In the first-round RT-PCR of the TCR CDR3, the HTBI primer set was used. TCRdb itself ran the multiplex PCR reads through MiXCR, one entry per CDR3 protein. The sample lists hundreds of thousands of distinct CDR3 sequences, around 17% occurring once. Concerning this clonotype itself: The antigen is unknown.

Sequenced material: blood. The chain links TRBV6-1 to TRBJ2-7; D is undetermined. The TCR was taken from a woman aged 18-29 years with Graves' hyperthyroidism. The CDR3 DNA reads TGTGCCAGTGCCCAGATGGAGCTCTACGAGCAGTACTTC. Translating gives CASAQMELYEQYF.